These T cell receptor beta chains were read from a single sample in a study of T cells in Graves' hyperthyroidism and ophthalmopathy. TCRdb redid the calling of the multiplex PCR reads with MiXCR, one entry per CDR3 protein. Of more than 500,000 distinct CDR3 sequences in the sample, roughly 15% were seen once. The sequenced sample was blood. These TCRs come from a woman in her twenties or thirties with Graves' ophthalmopathy. CDR3s include the opening cysteine and the closing phenylalanine or tryptophan. The D gene is left open where the match is weak. Size is stated for part of the rows, as once, few or many counts, or as a class when the clone is expanded.

13 | TRBD1 | TRBJ2-7 | TRBV11-1 | once | CASSHRGTGEQYF | TGTGCCAGCAGCCACCGCGGGACAGGCGAGCAGTACTTC
14 | TRBD2 | TRBJ2-1 | TRBV5-1 | many | CASRRLAGHNEQFF | TGCGCCAGCCGGCGGCTAGCGGGCCACAATGAGCAGTTCTTC
13 | TRBD1 | TRBJ2-7 | TRBV6-1 | few | CASIQQGTWEQYF | TGTGCCAGCATTCAACAGGGGACGTGGGAGCAGTACTTC
14 | . | TRBJ1-4 | TRBV7-3 | . | CASSAGRGNEKLFF | TGTGCCAGCAGTGCCGGACGGGGAAATGAAAAACTGTTTTTT
13 | . | TRBJ1-1 | TRBV7-2 | many | CASSFRLNTEAFF | TGTGCCAGCAGCTTCCGGTTGAACACTGAAGCTTTCTTT
20 | TRBD2 | TRBJ2-1 | TRBV13 | many | CASSPIPGLAGGGSYNEQFF | TGTGCCAGCAGCCCCATCCCGGGACTAGCGGGAGGAGGTAGCTACAATGAGCAGTTCTTC
16 | . | TRBJ1-2 | TRBV11-3 | few | CASSLDSGRDSYGCTF | TGTGCCAGCAGCTTAGATTCTGGGAGGGATAGCTATGGCTGCACCTTC
10 | . | TRBJ1-2 | TRBV20-1 | few | CSAQLDGYTF | TGCAGTGCCCAGCTGGACGGCTACACCTTC
19 | TRBD2 | TRBJ2-7 | TRBV10-3 | . | CAIRKAGTSGTLLSYEQYF | TGTGCCATCAGGAAAGCCGGGACTAGCGGGACCCTCCTCTCCTACGAGCAGTACTTC
13 | . | TRBJ2-1 | TRBV13 | few | CASTLRRYVEQFF | TGTGCCAGCACCCTAAGGAGGTACGTTGAGCAGTTCTTC
14 | . | TRBJ2-6 | TRBV18 | many | CASFGGSGANVLTF | TGTGCCAGCTTCGGGGGCTCTGGGGCCAACGTCCTGACTTTC
16 | TRBD2 | TRBJ2-7 | TRBV12-3/TRBV12-4 | many | CASSPGSGRTNYEQYF | TGTGCCAGCAGTCCCGGGAGCGGGAGGACCAACTACGAGCAGTACTTC
14 | . | TRBJ2-5 | TRBV20-1 | many | CSARGLGTQETQYF | TGCAGTGCTAGAGGATTGGGGACACAAGAGACCCAGTACTTC
18 | TRBD2 | TRBJ2-3 | TRBV19 | . | CASSRTSLTSGTIDTQYF | TGTGCCAGTAGTCGGACGTCGCTGACTAGCGGGACAATAGATACGCAGTATTTT
13 | . | TRBJ2-7 | TRBV6-2/TRBV6-3 | . | CASRGFKNYEQYF | TGTGCCAGCCGGGGGTTTAAGAACTACGAGCAGTACTTC
15 | TRBD1 | TRBJ2-7 | TRBV3-1 | . | CASSPRTGQSYEQYF | TGTGCCAGCAGCCCTCGGACAGGACAATCCTACGAGCAGTACTTC
19 | TRBD1 | TRBJ2-1 | TRBV4-2 | few | CASSRGGLLRDRGYNEQFF | TGTGCCAGCAGCCGAGGTGGATTATTACGGGACAGGGGTTACAATGAGCAGTTCTTC